This T cell receptor (beta chain) was observed in a study of T cell responses to AZD1222 COVID-19 vaccine. Overall study findings and caveats: Seropositive at baseline were only five or six AZD1222 recipients. Regions 160-218 and 743-854 held dominance among vaccine-associated CD4 TCRs, which spanned spike. Females outnumbered males among donors, who were mostly white British; clonal diversity was possibly underestimated.

CDR1 is SGHRS, CDR2 YFSETQ, per germline. V lost 3 bases, J lost 7 bases, and 12 bases stayed unmatched. This CDR3 is 16 amino acids long. The assay was immunoSEQ multiplex PCR, and TCRdb's table has in-frame clones only and misses some. The repertoire includes just over 150,000 clones, approximately 87% of them detected once, and about a tenth sits in the top ten. Turning to this clone: What it binds is unknown.

The V call is TRBV5-1, the J call TRBJ2-1; 8 bases fit TRBD1. The specimen comprised peripheral blood, sampled 28 days after the second AZD1222 dose. The TCR comes from an adult who received the AZD1222 COVID-19 vaccine. This CDR3 is CASSWADRGRWNEQFF. Written as DNA, the CDR3 is TGCGCCAGCAGCTGGGCTGACAGGGGAAGGTGGAATGAGCAGTTCTTC.